These T cell receptor beta chains were read from a single sample in a study of T cells in Graves' hyperthyroidism and ophthalmopathy. Each CDR3 protein is one row after TCRdb ran MiXCR on the multiplex PCR reads. The sample lists about 590,000 distinct CDR3 sequences; 14% were seen once. Specimen: blood. All receptors derive from a woman younger than 35 with Graves' ophthalmopathy. Both conserved end residues are part of each CDR3. D genes are given only for firm matches. Some rows have no size entry. The others give once, few or many, or a class for an expanded clone.

d_call: -
j_call: TRBJ2-7
v_call: TRBV5-1
clone_size: few
cdr3_aa: CASSSGTSLVTKGYEQYF
cdr3_nt: TGCGCCAGCAGCTCGGGCACCTCACTAGTAACTAAGGGGTACGAGCAGTACTTC

d_call: -
j_call: TRBJ2-1
v_call: TRBV4-3
clone_size: many
cdr3_aa: CASSQESGPYNEQFF
cdr3_nt: TGCGCCAGCAGCCAAGAGAGCGGTCCTTACAATGAGCAGTTCTTC

d_call: TRBD2
j_call: TRBJ2-7
v_call: TRBV27
clone_size: few
cdr3_aa: CASSFKAGRYEQYF
cdr3_nt: TGTGCCAGCAGTTTCAAAGCGGGGAGATACGAGCAGTACTTC

d_call: -
j_call: TRBJ2-4
v_call: TRBV25-1
clone_size: -
cdr3_aa: CASSDGNIQYF
cdr3_nt: TGTGCCAGCAGTGACGGGAACATTCAGTACTTC

d_call: TRBD1
j_call: TRBJ1-6
v_call: TRBV5-1
clone_size: many
cdr3_aa: CASSLGDRGPFGSPLHF
cdr3_nt: TGCGCCAGCAGCTTGGGCGACAGGGGGCCGTTCGGTTCACCCCTCCACTTT

d_call: -
j_call: TRBJ1-6
v_call: TRBV28
clone_size: many
cdr3_aa: CARTFPLHF
cdr3_nt: TGTGCCAGAACCTTTCCCCTCCACTTT

d_call: -
j_call: TRBJ2-1
v_call: TRBV6-1
clone_size: -
cdr3_aa: CASSRPGESSYNEQFF
cdr3_nt: TGTGCCAGCAGTCGCCCGGGGGAAAGCTCCTACAATGAGCAGTTCTTC

d_call: TRBD2
j_call: TRBJ2-7
v_call: TRBV11-2
clone_size: many
cdr3_aa: CASSRGLAKQYF
cdr3_nt: TGTGCCAGCAGCCGGGGACTAGCAAAGCAGTACTTC

d_call: TRBD2
j_call: TRBJ2-1
v_call: TRBV20-1
clone_size: many
cdr3_aa: CSARTSESYNEQFF
cdr3_nt: TGCAGTGCTAGGACTAGCGAGTCCTACAATGAGCAGTTCTTC

d_call: -
j_call: TRBJ2-3
v_call: TRBV3-1
clone_size: many
cdr3_aa: CASSQDSDTQYF
cdr3_nt: TGTGCCAGCAGCCAAGACTCAGATACGCAGTATTTT

d_call: TRBD2
j_call: TRBJ2-7
v_call: TRBV3-1
clone_size: many
cdr3_aa: CASSQDETSLAGTPYEQYF
cdr3_nt: TGTGCCAGCAGCCAAGACGAAACGTCGCTAGCGGGAACCCCCTACGAGCAGTACTTC

d_call: TRBD1
j_call: TRBJ2-7
v_call: TRBV28
clone_size: -
cdr3_aa: CASRPQGWASYEQYF
cdr3_nt: TGTGCCAGCAGGCCACAGGGGTGGGCCTCCTACGAGCAGTACTTC

d_call: -
j_call: TRBJ2-5
v_call: TRBV11-3
clone_size: few
cdr3_aa: CASSSHGIGETQYF
cdr3_nt: TGTGCCAGCAGCTCACACGGGATAGGAGAGACCCAGTACTTC

d_call: -
j_call: TRBJ2-3
v_call: TRBV7-8
clone_size: many
cdr3_aa: CASSLGGTLTDTQYF
cdr3_nt: TGTGCCAGCAGCTTAGGAGGGACCCTCACAGATACGCAGTATTTT

d_call: TRBD1
j_call: TRBJ1-1
v_call: TRBV28
clone_size: few
cdr3_aa: CASSLPGDRLEAFF
cdr3_nt: TGTGCCAGCAGCCTACCGGGGGACAGACTTGAAGCTTTCTTT

d_call: -
j_call: TRBJ2-5
v_call: TRBV6-2/TRBV6-3
clone_size: few
cdr3_aa: CASSNKEETQYF
cdr3_nt: TGTGCCAGCAGTAACAAGGAAGAGACCCAGTACTTC

d_call: TRBD2
j_call: TRBJ2-1
v_call: TRBV12-3/TRBV12-4
clone_size: many
cdr3_aa: CASITGTSGYNEQFF
cdr3_nt: TGTGCCAGCATCACCGGGACTAGCGGCTACAATGAGCAGTTCTTC

d_call: TRBD2
j_call: TRBJ2-1
v_call: TRBV7-8
clone_size: many
cdr3_aa: CASSSLLAGGPYEQFF
cdr3_nt: TGTGCCAGCAGCTCTTTACTAGCGGGAGGGCCTTACGAGCAGTTCTTC

d_call: TRBD1
j_call: TRBJ2-7
v_call: TRBV20-1
clone_size: many
cdr3_aa: CSATAQGQGSYEQYF
cdr3_nt: TGCAGTGCTACCGCCCAGGGACAGGGCTCCTACGAGCAGTACTTC

d_call: TRBD2
j_call: TRBJ2-2
v_call: TRBV6-2/TRBV6-3
clone_size: many
cdr3_aa: CASIELAGLRGYGELFF
cdr3_nt: TGTGCCAGCATCGAGCTAGCGGGACTTCGTGGTTACGGGGAGCTGTTTTTT

d_call: -
j_call: TRBJ2-5
v_call: TRBV5-6
clone_size: few
cdr3_aa: CASSFLNPDPWSETQYF
cdr3_nt: TGTGCCAGCAGCTTTTTGAACCCGGACCCCTGGTCGGAGACCCAGTACTTC

d_call: TRBD2
j_call: TRBJ2-2
v_call: TRBV5-1
clone_size: many
cdr3_aa: CASVGLAGSNTGELFF
cdr3_nt: TGCGCCAGCGTCGGACTAGCGGGGTCGAACACCGGGGAGCTGTTTTTT

d_call: TRBD2
j_call: TRBJ2-7
v_call: TRBV20-1
clone_size: many
cdr3_aa: CSARDSLAGAYEQYF
cdr3_nt: TGCAGTGCTAGAGATTCTCTAGCGGGAGCCTACGAGCAGTACTTC

d_call: TRBD2
j_call: TRBJ2-3
v_call: TRBV29-1
clone_size: many
cdr3_aa: CSVEVGGADTQYF
cdr3_nt: TGCAGCGTTGAAGTGGGGGGGGCAGATACGCAGTATTTT

d_call: -
j_call: TRBJ1-4
v_call: TRBV5-4
clone_size: -
cdr3_aa: CASTRDPPGHNEKLFF
cdr3_nt: TGTGCCAGCACCCGGGACCCCCCCGGCCATAATGAAAAACTGTTTTTT

d_call: -
j_call: TRBJ1-4
v_call: TRBV20-1
clone_size: many
cdr3_aa: CSAREHRVEKLFF
cdr3_nt: TGCAGTGCTAGGGAGCACCGGGTAGAAAAACTGTTTTTT

d_call: TRBD2
j_call: TRBJ2-3
v_call: TRBV4-1
clone_size: -
cdr3_aa: CASRVFGGGDTQYF
cdr3_nt: TGCGCCAGCAGGGTCTTCGGGGGGGGAGATACGCAGTATTTT

d_call: TRBD2
j_call: TRBJ2-7
v_call: TRBV3-1
clone_size: many
cdr3_aa: CASSRAPGTSDYEQYF
cdr3_nt: TGTGCCAGCAGCCGGGCTCCCGGGACTAGCGACTACGAGCAGTACTTC

d_call: -
j_call: TRBJ2-1
v_call: TRBV27
clone_size: many
cdr3_aa: CASSIRGPGQANEQFF
cdr3_nt: TGTGCCAGCAGTATTAGAGGGCCGGGCCAGGCAAATGAGCAGTTCTTC

d_call: TRBD1
j_call: TRBJ2-7
v_call: TRBV6-2/TRBV6-3
clone_size: many
cdr3_aa: CASSSAGTGYHEQYF
cdr3_nt: TGTGCCAGCAGCTCAGCCGGGACAGGGTACCACGAGCAGTACTTC

d_call: -
j_call: TRBJ1-5
v_call: TRBV27
clone_size: few
cdr3_aa: CASSLSGAGRQPQHF
cdr3_nt: TGTGCCAGCAGTTTATCGGGGGCAGGGCGGCAGCCCCAGCATTTT

d_call: -
j_call: TRBJ1-6
v_call: TRBV3-1
clone_size: few
cdr3_aa: CASSQQGGPNSPLHF
cdr3_nt: TGTGCCAGCAGCCAGCAGGGAGGTCCAAATTCACCCCTCCACTTT

d_call: -
j_call: TRBJ1-3
v_call: TRBV12-3/TRBV12-4
clone_size: many
cdr3_aa: CASSLINAGNTIYF
cdr3_nt: TGTGCCAGCAGCTTAATCAACGCTGGAAACACCATATATTTT

d_call: -
j_call: TRBJ1-5
v_call: TRBV5-6
clone_size: once
cdr3_aa: CASSLFPQPQHF
cdr3_nt: TGTGCCAGCAGCTTGTTCCCTCAGCCCCAGCATTTT

d_call: TRBD2
j_call: TRBJ2-7
v_call: TRBV19
clone_size: few
cdr3_aa: CASSPIGTSGSWEQYF
cdr3_nt: TGTGCCAGTAGTCCAATAGGGACTAGCGGGAGCTGGGAGCAGTACTTC

d_call: -
j_call: TRBJ2-5
v_call: TRBV14
clone_size: many
cdr3_aa: CASSQRPGRETQYF
cdr3_nt: TGTGCCAGCAGCCAACGGCCAGGGCGGGAGACCCAGTACTTC